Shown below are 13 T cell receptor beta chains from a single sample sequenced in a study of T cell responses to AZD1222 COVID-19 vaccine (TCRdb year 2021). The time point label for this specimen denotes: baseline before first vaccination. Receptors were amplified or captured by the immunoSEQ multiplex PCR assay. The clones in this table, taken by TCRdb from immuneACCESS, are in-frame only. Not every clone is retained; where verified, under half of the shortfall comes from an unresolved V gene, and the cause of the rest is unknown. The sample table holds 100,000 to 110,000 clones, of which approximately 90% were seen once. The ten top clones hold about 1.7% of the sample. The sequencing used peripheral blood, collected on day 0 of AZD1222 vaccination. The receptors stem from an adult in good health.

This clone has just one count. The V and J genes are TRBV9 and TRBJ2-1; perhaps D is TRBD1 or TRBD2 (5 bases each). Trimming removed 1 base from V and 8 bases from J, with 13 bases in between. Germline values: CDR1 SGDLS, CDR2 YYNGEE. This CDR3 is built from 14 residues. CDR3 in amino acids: CASSVYGARDEQFF. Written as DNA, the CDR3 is TGTGCCAGCAGCGTATACGGGGCGAGGGATGAGCAGTTCTTC.

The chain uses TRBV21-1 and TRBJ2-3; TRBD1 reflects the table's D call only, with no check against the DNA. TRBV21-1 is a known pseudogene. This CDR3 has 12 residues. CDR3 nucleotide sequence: TGTGCCAGCAGCACCCACACAGATACGCAGTATTTT. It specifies CASSTHTDTQYF.

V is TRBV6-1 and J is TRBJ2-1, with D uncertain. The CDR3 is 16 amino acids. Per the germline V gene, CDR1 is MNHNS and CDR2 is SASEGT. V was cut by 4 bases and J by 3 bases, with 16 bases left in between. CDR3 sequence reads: CASSAVAAVYYNEQFF. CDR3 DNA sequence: TGTGCCAGCAGTGCGGTCGCGGCGGTATACTACAATGAGCAGTTCTTC.

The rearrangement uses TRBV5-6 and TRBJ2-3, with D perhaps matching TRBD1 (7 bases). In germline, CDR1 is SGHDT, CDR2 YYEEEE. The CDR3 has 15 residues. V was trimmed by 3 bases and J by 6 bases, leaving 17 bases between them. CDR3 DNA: TGTGCCAGCAGCTCGGATCAGGGGGGTCAGGATACGCAGTATTTT. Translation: CASSSDQGGQDTQYF.

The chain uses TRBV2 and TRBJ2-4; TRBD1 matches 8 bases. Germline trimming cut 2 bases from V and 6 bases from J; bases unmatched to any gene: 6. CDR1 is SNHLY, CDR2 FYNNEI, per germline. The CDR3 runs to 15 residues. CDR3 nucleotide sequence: TGTGCCAGCAGTGAAACAGGACAGGGAGGAAACATTCAGTACTTC. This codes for CASSETGQGGNIQYF. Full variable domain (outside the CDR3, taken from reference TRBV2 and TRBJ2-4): EPEVTQTPSHQVTQMGQEVILRCVPISNHLYFYWYRQILGQKVEFLVSFYNNEISEKSEIFDDQFSVERPDGSNFTLKIRSTKLEDSAMYFCASSETGQGGNIQYFGAGTRLSVL.

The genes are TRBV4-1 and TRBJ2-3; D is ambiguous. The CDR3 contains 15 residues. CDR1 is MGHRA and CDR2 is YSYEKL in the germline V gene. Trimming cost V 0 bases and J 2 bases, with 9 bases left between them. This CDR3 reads CASSQEAGNTDTQYF. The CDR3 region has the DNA TGCGCCAGCAGCCAAGAGGCCGGTAACACAGATACGCAGTATTTT.

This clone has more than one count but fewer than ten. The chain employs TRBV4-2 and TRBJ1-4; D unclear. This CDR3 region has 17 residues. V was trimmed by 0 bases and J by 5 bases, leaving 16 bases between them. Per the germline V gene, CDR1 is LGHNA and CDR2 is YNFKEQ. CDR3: CASSQDRNSPANEKLFF. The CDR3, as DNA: TGTGCCAGCAGCCAAGATCGGAACAGCCCTGCAAATGAAAAACTGTTTTTT.

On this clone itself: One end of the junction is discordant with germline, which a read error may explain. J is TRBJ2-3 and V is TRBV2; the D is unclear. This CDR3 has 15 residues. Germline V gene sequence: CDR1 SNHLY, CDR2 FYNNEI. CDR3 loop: CASTETPPPVDTQYF. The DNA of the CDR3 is TGTGCCAGCACTGAAACTCCCCCCCCCGTTGATACGCAGTATTTT.

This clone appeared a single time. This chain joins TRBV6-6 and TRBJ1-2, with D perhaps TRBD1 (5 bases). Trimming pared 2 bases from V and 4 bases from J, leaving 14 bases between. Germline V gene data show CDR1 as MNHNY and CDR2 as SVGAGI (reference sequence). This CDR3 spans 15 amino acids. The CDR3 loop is CASSYPQTVSYGYTF. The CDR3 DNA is TGTGCCAGCAGTTACCCGCAGACAGTATCCTATGGCTACACCTTC.

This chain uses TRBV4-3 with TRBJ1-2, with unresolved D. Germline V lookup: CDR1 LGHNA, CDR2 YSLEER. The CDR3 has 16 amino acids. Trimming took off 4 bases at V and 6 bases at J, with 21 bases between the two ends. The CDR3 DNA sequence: TGCGCCAGCAGCCTAAGATCGGACGGCTCACCCAATGGCTACACCTTC. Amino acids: CASSLRSDGSPNGYTF.

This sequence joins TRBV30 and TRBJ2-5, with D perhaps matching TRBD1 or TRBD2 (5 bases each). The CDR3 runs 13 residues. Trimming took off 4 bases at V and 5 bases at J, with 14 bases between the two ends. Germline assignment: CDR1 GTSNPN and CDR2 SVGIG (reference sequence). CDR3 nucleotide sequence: TGTGCCTGGACCTTTAGCGCAGGGGAGACCCAGTACTTC. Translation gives CAWTFSAGETQYF.

The CDR3 DNA reads as TGTGCCAGCAGTGCGTCTATAGTGGACAATGAGCAGTTCTTC. Its translation is CASSASIVDNEQFF. This chain uses TRBV6-4 with TRBJ2-1; D unresolved. The germline V gene encodes CDR1 MRHNA and CDR2 SNTAGT. V shed 4 bases and J shed 5 bases, with 12 bases lying between them. The CDR3 loop spans 14 amino acids.

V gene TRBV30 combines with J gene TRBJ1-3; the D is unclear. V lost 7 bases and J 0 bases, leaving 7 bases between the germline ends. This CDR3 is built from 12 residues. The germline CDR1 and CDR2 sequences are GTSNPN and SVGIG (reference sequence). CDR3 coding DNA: TGTGCCTCCTCAGACTCTGGAAACACCATATATTTT. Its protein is CASSDSGNTIYF.